This TCR beta chain was identified in a study of OX40 agonist ivuxolimab in advanced cancers. Study-wide background: Patients received the agonistic anti-OX40 (CD134) antibody ivuxolimab. Partial responses were achieved by three patients: one hepatocellular carcinoma, two cutaneous melanoma.

V gave up 5 bases and J gave up 1 base, with 15 bases separating them. Germline-derived CDR1 and CDR2 are LNHDA and SQIVND (reference sequence). The CDR3 runs 15 residues. General study results and limits: Doses of 0.1 to 3.0 mg/kg were accompanied by clonal expansion of CD4+ and CD8+ blood T cells by week 6. On average, CD8+ T cells showed a greater number of expanded clones than CD4+.

To note about this clone: Its antigen remains unidentified.

Only in-frame clones appear in the TCRdb table, and some are missing; sequencing was by immunoSEQ multiplex PCR. The data hold about 71,000 clones, with around 94% observed a single time. Sequencing used CD4+ or CD8+ T cells sorted from blood, obtained in a trial of the OX40 agonist ivuxolimab. The origin of this receptor is an adult with an advanced solid tumor such as melanoma, head and neck, liver or kidney cancer. The chain combines TRBV19 with TRBJ2-7; D is perhaps TRBD1 or TRBD2 (5 bases each). Here the CDR3 reads CASSPARGRSYEQYF. DNA for the CDR3: TGTGCCAGTAGTCCCGCCCGGGGCAGGTCCTACGAGCAGTACTTC.